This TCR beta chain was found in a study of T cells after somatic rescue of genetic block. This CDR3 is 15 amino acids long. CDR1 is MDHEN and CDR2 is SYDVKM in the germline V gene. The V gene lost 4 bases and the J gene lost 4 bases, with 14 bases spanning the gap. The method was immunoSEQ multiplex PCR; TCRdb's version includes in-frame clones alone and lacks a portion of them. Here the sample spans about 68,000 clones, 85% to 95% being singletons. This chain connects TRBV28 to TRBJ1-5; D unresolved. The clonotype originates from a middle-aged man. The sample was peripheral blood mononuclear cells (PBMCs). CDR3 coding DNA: TGTGCCAGCAGTTCGTCCGGAAGGTGGAATCAGCCCCAGCATTTT. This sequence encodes CASSSSGRWNQPQHF.